The 29 T cell receptor beta chains below were found in one sample sequenced in a study of blood T cells in healthy people across ages. A second roughly 6 to 11 cycle PCR used barcoded and J-beta primers. TCRdb re-called the 5' RACE reads with MiXCR, one entry per CDR3 protein. This table has around 970,000 distinct CDR3 sequences, 51% appearing once. The sample taken for sequencing was blood. Source of these receptors: a woman aged 55-70 years in good health.

This clonotype occurred a few times. The chain combines TRBV28 with TRBJ2-7, with D tentatively TRBD2 (6 bases). The CDR3 runs 13 residues. Trimming took 7 bases from V and 6 from J, leaving 16 bases between them. The germline CDR1 and CDR2 sequences are MDHEN and SYDVKM. The CDR3 spells CASTLDGRREQYF. CDR3 nucleotides: TGTGCCAGCACCCTAGATGGGAGGCGCGAGCAGTACTTC.

The rearrangement joins TRBV28 to TRBJ1-4; D not resolved. This CDR3 contains 13 residues. Trimming pared 6 bases from V and 2 bases from J, leaving 7 bases between. From germline, CDR1 is MDHEN and CDR2 SYDVKM. In DNA, the CDR3 is TGTGCCAGCAGGGGTACGACTAATGAAAAACTGTTTTTT. Translation: CASRGTTNEKLFF.

This rearrangement joins TRBV5-5 to TRBJ2-5; D is undetermined. Trimming pared 0 bases from V and 2 bases from J, leaving 8 bases between. The CDR3 spans 14 residues. The germline gives CDR1 SGHKS, CDR2 YYEKEE (reference sequence). The CDR3 coding sequence is TGTGCCAGCAGCTTGGTGCAGGAGCAAGAGACCCAGTACTTC. This translates into CASSLVQEQETQYF.

Points on this clonotype: Sequence at one end of the junction differs from germline and may be a read error. The chain combines TRBV12-3 or TRBV12-4 with TRBJ2-1; tentative D call: TRBD2 (5 bases). This CDR3 spans 14 amino acids. The DNA of the CDR3 is TGTGCCAGCAGTTTCGTCCGGGAAAACAATGGGCAGTTCTTC. This translates into CASSFVRENNGQFF.

The chain joins TRBV5-1 to TRBJ2-5; TRBD1 aligns across 7 bases. The CDR3 extends over 13 amino acids. J lost 11 bases, V lost 4 bases, and 11 bases had no gene match. Germline V gene lookup returns CDR1 SGHRS and CDR2 YFSETQ. In DNA, the CDR3 is TGCGCCAGCAGCGAAAGTAACAGGGGCGCGCAGTACTTC. Protein product: CASSESNRGAQYF.

This chain links TRBV3-1 with TRBJ2-7; TRBD2 aligns across 10 bases. The CDR3 consists of 15 residues. Trimming cost V 2 bases and J 6 bases; bases outside gene matches: 7. Germline CDR1 is LGHDT and CDR2 is YNNKEL (reference sequence). Here the CDR3 reads CASSQRLAGVGEQYF. CDR3 nucleotide sequence: TGTGCCAGCAGCCAACGGCTAGCGGGAGTCGGCGAGCAGTACTTC.

V and J are TRBV28 and TRBJ2-5; TRBD1 matches at 7 bases. The CDR3 is 14 residues long. Germline V gives CDR1 MDHEN, CDR2 SYDVKM. V lost 2 bases to trimming and J lost 6 bases; unmatched junction nucleotides: 6. As DNA, the CDR3 is TGTGCCAGCAGTTTAAAAGACAGGGCAAAGACCCAGTACTTC. This sequence encodes CASSLKDRAKTQYF.

The V call is TRBV29-1, the J call TRBJ2-2; TRBD1 agrees at 12 bases. The CDR3 is 15 amino acids. CDR1 is SQVTM, CDR2 ANQGSEA, per germline. The J segment lost 7 bases and the V segment lost 4 bases, leaving 7 bases of the junction unmatched. The CDR3 is CSVGGTGGANGELFF. CDR3 bases: TGCAGCGTTGGGGGGACAGGGGGCGCGAACGGGGAGCTGTTTTTT.

Ten or more counts support this clonotype. The chain combines TRBV9 with TRBJ2-5, with D unclear. The CDR3 sequence is 13 residues long. Trimming cost V 0 bases and J 3 bases, with 6 bases left between them. Germline assignment: CDR1 SGDLS and CDR2 YYNGEE. The DNA of the CDR3 is TGTGCCAGCAGCGTAGGATCAAAAGAGACCCAGTACTTC. It encodes CASSVGSKETQYF.

This rearrangement joins TRBV10-2 to TRBJ2-5, with 10 bases lining up with TRBD2. V lost 8 bases, J lost 3 bases, and 3 bases stayed unmatched. Germline CDR1 WSHSY, CDR2 SAAADI. This CDR3 has 13 residues. CDR3 DNA sequence: TGCGCCAGCCGGACTAGCGGTGAAGAGACCCAGTACTTC. It is translated as CASRTSGEETQYF.

This chain links TRBV6-8 with TRBJ2-4; D gene ambiguous. Germline V gene sequence: CDR1 MNHGY, CDR2 SAAAGT. With 7 bases removed from V and 3 bases from J, the gap between germline ends came to 22 bases. The CDR3 extends over 17 amino acids. The CDR3: CASKSLRGNLGKNIQYF. CDR3 bases: TGTGCCAGCAAATCGCTTCGTGGGAACTTAGGCAAAAACATTCAGTACTTC.

The V and J genes are TRBV20-1 and TRBJ2-3; perhaps D is TRBD1 or TRBD2 (5 bases each). The CDR3 is 14 residues long. Germline CDR1 and CDR2: DFQATT and SNEGSKA (reference sequence). Trimming stripped 5 bases from V and 6 bases from J, with 18 bases between. This CDR3 is CSAPPPLGGDTQYF. Here the CDR3 DNA reads TGCAGTGCTCCACCACCTCTTGGGGGTGATACGCAGTATTTT.

The chain couples TRBV14 to TRBJ2-1; possibly TRBD1 for D (6 bases). Germline-derived CDR1 and CDR2 are SGHDN and FVKESK. The CDR3 sequence is 15 residues long. Trimming removed 1 base at V and 4 bases at J, with 11 bases between. In nucleotides, the CDR3 is TGTGCCAGCAGCCAAGGAGGACAGCCTTACAATGAGCAGTTCTTC. This sequence encodes CASSQGGQPYNEQFF. Filled out from reference TRBV14 and TRBJ2-1, the complete variable domain reads EAGVTQFPSHSVIEKGQTVTLRCDPISGHDNLYWYRRVMGKEIKFLLHFVKESKQDESGMPNNRFLAERTGGTYSTLKVQPAELEDSGVYFCASSQGGQPYNEQFFGPGTRLTVL.

The chain combines TRBV7-9 with TRBJ2-2; tentatively, D is TRBD2 (6 bases). Trimming shortened V by 0 bases and J by 4 bases, and 15 bases separated the two germline ends. From germline, CDR1 is SEHNR and CDR2 FQNEAQ (reference sequence). There are 17 residues in the CDR3. The CDR3 here is CASSLALIRESTGELFF. DNA of the CDR3: TGTGCCAGCAGCTTAGCGCTGATTCGGGAGAGCACCGGGGAGCTGTTTTTT.

Concerning this clonotype itself: One end of the junction fails to match germline, which may point to a read error. The chain has TRBV4-2 and TRBJ2-5; 7 bases are shared with TRBD1. The V gene's germline CDR1 is LGHNA and CDR2 YNFKEQ. The CDR3 is 14 amino acids. CDR3 region: CVSSHPGQQETQYF. The CDR3 DNA follows: TGTGTCAGCAGCCATCCGGGACAGCAAGAGACCCAGTACTTC.

The chain is built from TRBV7-3 and TRBJ2-1; D not resolved. V lost 0 bases and J lost 0, with 9 bases in between. The V gene's germline CDR1 is SGHTA and CDR2 FQGTGA. The CDR3 extends over 16 amino acids. CDR3 sequence reads: CASSLTHFPSYNEQFF. The CDR3 DNA reads TGTGCCAGCAGCTTAACACATTTCCCCTCCTACAATGAGCAGTTCTTC. The full variable domain, completed using reference TRBV7-3 and TRBJ2-1, is GAGVSQTPSNKVTEKGKYVELRCDPISGHTALYWYRQSLGQGPEFLIYFQGTGAADDSGLPNDRFFAVRPEGSVSTLKIQRTERGDSAVYLCASSLTHFPSYNEQFFGPGTRLTVL.

Points on this clonotype: A junction end diverges from the germline sequence, so it may reflect a read error. The chain is built from TRBV2 and TRBJ2-1; D is perhaps TRBD2 (5 bases). In germline, CDR1 is SNHLY, CDR2 FYNNEI. This CDR3 is 16 amino acids long. CDR3 coding DNA: TGTGCCAGCCCCAAAGGAGCGGCTCATAGTTACAGTGAGCAGTTCTTC. It encodes CASPKGAAHSYSEQFF.

The V and J genes are TRBV5-1 and TRBJ2-4; 9 bases are shared with TRBD2. Matching the DNA end better, TRBJ2-7 makes the J call doubtful. CDR1 and CDR2 (germline): SGHRS, YFSETQ. This CDR3 has 15 residues. CDR3 coding DNA: TGCGCCAGCGCCCTCGGTAGCGGGAGTTTCTACGAGCAGTACTTC. Its protein is CASALGSGSFYEQYF.

The CDR3 bases are TGTGCCAGCAGCCAACGGGTGGGGGGGTACGAGCAGTACTTC. It encodes CASSQRVGGYEQYF. The chain carries TRBV3-1 and TRBJ2-4; TRBD2 matches at 7 bases. The J call is uncertain, as TRBJ2-7 better fits the DNA end. CDR3 length equals 14 residues. CDR1 and CDR2 (germline): LGHDT, YNNKEL (reference sequence).

This clonotype came up many times. The chain employs TRBV27 and TRBJ2-3; D not resolved. Germline V gene data show CDR1 as MNHEY and CDR2 as SMNVEV (reference sequence). There are 15 residues in the CDR3. Between the trimmed V and J ends, which lost 8 bases and 0 bases, there was a span of 15 bases. This CDR3 is CASCPQDPSTDTQYF. DNA of the CDR3: TGTGCCAGCTGCCCCCAGGACCCTAGCACAGATACGCAGTATTTT.

The chain couples TRBV4-1 to TRBJ1-1; D might be TRBD1 (6 bases). Trimming shortened V by 4 bases and J by 4 bases, and 16 bases separated the two germline ends. Germline loops: CDR1 MGHRA, CDR2 YSYEKL. The CDR3 is made up of 15 amino acids. The CDR3 here is CASSPGGAGTTEAFF. DNA of the CDR3: TGCGCCAGCAGCCCTGGGGGGGCCGGAACCACTGAAGCTTTCTTT.

This clonotype showed up just a few times. The chain recombines TRBV4-1 with TRBJ2-5, with TRBD1 identical over 9 bases. The CDR3 consists of 16 residues. Unmatched junction bases numbered 7, after V lost 2 bases and J lost 3 bases. Germline V gene sequence: CDR1 MGHRA, CDR2 YSYEKL. The CDR3 loop reads CASSQLPGQGKETQYF. CDR3 sequence (DNA): TGCGCCAGCAGCCAATTGCCGGGACAGGGTAAAGAGACCCAGTACTTC.

This clonotype was counted a few times. The chain uses TRBV5-1 and TRBJ2-5; D is undetermined. Trimming took 3 bases from V and 4 from J, leaving 10 bases between them. The CDR3 loop spans 13 amino acids. Per the germline V gene, CDR1 is SGHRS and CDR2 is YFSETQ. The chain's CDR3 is CASSSMLGETQYF. CDR3 coding DNA: TGCGCCAGCAGCTCCATGCTAGGAGAGACCCAGTACTTC.

The genes are TRBV29-1 and TRBJ2-5, with TRBD2 matching 8 bases. The CDR3 extends over 12 amino acids. Looked up from germline, CDR1 is SQVTM and CDR2 is ANQGSEA. V shed 5 bases and J 4 bases; nucleotides not matched to a gene: 3. The CDR3 DNA reads as TGCAGCGTTCCTCTAGCGGGAGAGACCCAGTACTTC. This encodes CSVPLAGETQYF.

The V and J genes are TRBV6-5 and TRBJ2-5; 8 bases fit TRBD1. V lost 10 bases to trimming and J lost 5 bases; unmatched junction nucleotides: 6. Per germline, CDR1 MNHEY and CDR2 SVGAGI. The CDR3 has 12 amino acids. The CDR3, as DNA: TGTGCCACGTTCAGGACAGGGGAGACCCAGTACTTC. As protein: CATFRTGETQYF.

The genes are TRBV4-1 and TRBJ2-7; 9 positions match TRBD1. Trimming removed 4 bases from V and 3 bases from J; junction bases left unmatched: 4. Germline V lookup: CDR1 MGHRA, CDR2 YSYEKL. CDR3 length equals 14 residues. DNA of the CDR3: TGCGCCAGCAGCCTCCGGGACAGGGACTACGAGCAGTACTTC. This gives the protein CASSLRDRDYEQYF.

This rearrangement joins TRBV12-3 or TRBV12-4 to TRBJ1-2; tentative D call: TRBD1 (5 bases). V was trimmed by 3 bases and J by 2 bases, leaving 10 bases between them. This CDR3 has 14 residues. The CDR3 bases are TGTGCCAGCAGTTTTAATCAGGGCAACTATGGCTACACCTTC. Encoded protein: CASSFNQGNYGYTF.

In its sample, this clonotype was seen once. The CDR3 spells CASSGAPTGDTGELFF. The CDR3 DNA reads as TGCGCCAGCAGCGGGGCCCCGACAGGGGACACCGGGGAGCTGTTTTTT. The chain combines TRBV5-1 with TRBJ2-2; the match to TRBD1 covers 8 bases. After removal of 4 bases from V and 3 bases from J, the junction contained 8 bases not matched to a gene. The length of the CDR3 is 16 residues. The germline gives CDR1 SGHRS, CDR2 YFSETQ.

The CDR3 loop reads CASSYGISSYEQYF. The CDR3 DNA reads as TGTGCCAGCAGCTACGGGATTTCATCCTACGAGCAGTACTTC. The rearrangement joins TRBV5-4 to TRBJ2-4, with D perhaps matching TRBD2 (5 bases). The J call could be wrong; TRBJ2-7 is a better fit for the DNA end. The length of the CDR3 is 14 residues. Per the germline V gene, CDR1 is SGHNT and CDR2 is YYREEE (reference sequence).